This T cell receptor beta chain was sequenced in a study of Tregs in tolerant kidney transplant recipients. On this clone: Its target is unknown.

Regarding the study as a whole: Validation in larger populations is needed because few patients were studied. Biological reproducibility was not directly addressed, but technical replication error appeared minimal.

CD4+CD25+CD127- Tregs, CD4+CD25- non-Tregs, CD4 and CD8 cells were sorted. Some clones are missing from TCRdb's copy, which holds only in-frame ones; the method was immunoSEQ multiplex PCR. The sample contains about 56,000 clones, more than 70% of which appear only once. The CDR3 totals 12 residues. Germline CDR1 is SGHTA and CDR2 is FQGNSA. V lost 1 base and J 11 bases, leaving 12 bases between the germline ends. This rearrangement joins TRBV7-2 to TRBJ2-7; D is perhaps TRBD1 (5 bases). The receptor was isolated from a human donor in good health. Sequenced sample: CD4+ T cells from blood. CDR3 amino acids: CASSLVVGAKYF. The CDR3 bases are TGTGCCAGCAGCTTAGTGGTAGGGGCGAAGTACTTC.